The 9 T cell receptor beta chains below all came from one sample that was sequenced in a study of blood T cell repertoires in COVID-19. TCRdb's copy holds only in-frame clones and misses some; the assay was immunoSEQ multiplex PCR. In the table there are roughly 260,000 clones, 80% to 90% of which are singletons. Sequencing was done on a sample of PBMCs or T cells enriched from blood (not recorded which). These receptors were obtained from a woman in her forties or fifties who had recovered from COVID-19.

This chain connects TRBV19 to TRBJ2-1; 7 positions agree with TRBD2. This CDR3 spans 16 amino acids. The V gene end was trimmed by 9 bases and the J gene end by 7 bases; junction bases not matched to a gene: 18. The V gene's germline CDR1 is LNHDA and CDR2 SQIVND (reference sequence). This chain's CDR3 is CASTLTREARRNEQFF. CDR3 coding DNA: TGTGCCAGCACCCTGACCCGGGAGGCGAGGAGGAATGAGCAGTTCTTC.

This chain links TRBV5-1 with TRBJ1-1; 7 bases are a match to TRBD1. The CDR3 runs to 14 residues. The J segment lost 5 bases and the V segment lost 0 bases, leaving 4 bases of the junction unmatched. Germline lookup yields CDR1 SGHRS and CDR2 YFSETQ. CDR3 amino acids: CASSLGTGYTEAFF. CDR3 bases: TGCGCCAGCAGCTTGGGGACAGGATATACTGAAGCTTTCTTT.

Comments on this clone: Other DNA sequences in the same sample also yield this CDR3. The rearrangement links TRBV7-8 to TRBJ2-5; no clear D. The CDR3 loop spans 11 amino acids. Per germline, CDR1 SGHVS and CDR2 FQNEAQ. V dropped 5 bases and J dropped 2 bases, with 3 bases sitting between them. The CDR3 is CASSPQETQYF. DNA for the CDR3: TGTGCCAGCAGCCCACAAGAGACCCAGTACTTC.

V is TRBV27 and J is TRBJ2-1; 10 nucleotides match TRBD1. The ends lost 5 bases at V and 6 bases at J; junction bases unmatched: 4. The CDR3 covers 14 residues. Germline CDR1 and CDR2: MNHEY and SMNVEV (reference sequence). The CDR3 region is CASSTGTGANEQFF. The CDR3 bases are TGTGCCAGCAGTACCGGGACAGGGGCCAATGAGCAGTTCTTC.

A single count supports this clone. The chain uses TRBV7-8 and TRBJ2-5, with a weak D call TRBD1 (6 bases). The V and J ends lost 7 bases and 6 bases respectively, with 15 bases between them. This CDR3 comprises 13 residues. Germline CDR1 reads SGHVS; CDR2 reads FQNEAQ. CDR3 DNA sequence: TGTGCCAGCAAGCAAGCCAGGGGAAAGACCCAGTACTTC. It is translated as CASKQARGKTQYF.

The rearrangement uses TRBV2 and TRBJ1-6, with D perhaps matching TRBD1 (6 bases). The CDR3 covers 15 residues. CDR1 is SNHLY, CDR2 FYNNEI, per germline. Trimming took 0 bases from V and 7 from J, leaving 10 bases between them. The CDR3 nucleotides are TGTGCCAGCAGTGAAGCAGGGGGTAGGAATTCACCCCTCCACTTT. It translates to CASSEAGGRNSPLHF.

The chain joins TRBV6-5 to TRBJ1-5; 8 positions match TRBD1. J gave up 5 bases and V 6 bases, and 3 bases lay outside the gene matches. Germline-derived CDR1 and CDR2 are MNHEY and SVGAGI. This CDR3 comprises 13 residues. The CDR3 DNA reads as TGTGCCAGCAGCGCAGGGGGCTATCAGCCCCAGCATTTT. Its protein product is CASSAGGYQPQHF.

The genes are TRBV5-6 and TRBJ2-4, with TRBD1 matching 8 bases. This CDR3 has 15 amino acids. The germline V gene encodes CDR1 SGHDT and CDR2 YYEEEE. V trimming: 3 bases; J trimming: 11 bases; junction bases outside the gene matches: 13. The CDR3 nucleotides read TGTGCCAGCAGCTGGAGCAGCGGACAGGGAAAAGTTCAGTACTTC. Protein product: CASSWSSGQGKVQYF.

The V call is TRBV6-6, the J call TRBJ1-6, with 7 bases lining up with TRBD1. The V gene end was trimmed by 7 bases and the J gene end by 9 bases; junction bases not matched to a gene: 9. This CDR3 contains 14 residues. The germline gives CDR1 MNHNY, CDR2 SVGAGI (reference sequence). The CDR3 reads CASTTGQSGSPLHF. Written as DNA, the CDR3 is TGTGCCAGCACCACGGGACAGAGCGGTTCACCCCTCCACTTT.